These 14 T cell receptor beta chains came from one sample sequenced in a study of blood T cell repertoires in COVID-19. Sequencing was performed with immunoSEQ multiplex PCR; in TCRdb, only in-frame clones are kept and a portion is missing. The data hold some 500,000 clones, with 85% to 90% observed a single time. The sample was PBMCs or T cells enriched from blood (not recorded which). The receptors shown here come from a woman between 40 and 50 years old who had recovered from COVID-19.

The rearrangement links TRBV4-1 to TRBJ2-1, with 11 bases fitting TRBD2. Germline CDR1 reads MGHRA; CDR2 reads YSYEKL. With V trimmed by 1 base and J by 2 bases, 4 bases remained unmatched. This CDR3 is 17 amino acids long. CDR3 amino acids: CASSQGLAGLTYNEQFF. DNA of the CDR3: TGCGCCAGCAGCCAAGGACTAGCGGGACTTACCTACAATGAGCAGTTCTTC.

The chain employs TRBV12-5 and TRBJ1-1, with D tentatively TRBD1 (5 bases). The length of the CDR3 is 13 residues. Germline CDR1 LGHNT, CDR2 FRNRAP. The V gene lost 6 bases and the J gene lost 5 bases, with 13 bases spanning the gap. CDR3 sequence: CASGWDGGTEAFF. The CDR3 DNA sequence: TGTGCTAGTGGCTGGGACGGGGGGACTGAAGCTTTCTTT.

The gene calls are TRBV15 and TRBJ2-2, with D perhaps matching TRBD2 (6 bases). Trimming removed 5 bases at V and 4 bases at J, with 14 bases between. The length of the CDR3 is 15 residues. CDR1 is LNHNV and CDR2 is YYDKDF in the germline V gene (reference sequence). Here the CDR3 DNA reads TGTGCCACCAGCTTATCGACCGGGGGCACCGGGGAGCTGTTTTTT. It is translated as CATSLSTGGTGELFF.

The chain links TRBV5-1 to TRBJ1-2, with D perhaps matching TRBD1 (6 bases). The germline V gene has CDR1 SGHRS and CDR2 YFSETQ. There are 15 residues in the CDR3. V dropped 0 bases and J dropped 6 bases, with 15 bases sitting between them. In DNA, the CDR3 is TGCGCCAGCAGCTTGGGTTCAGGGGAAGTTCATGGCTACACCTTC. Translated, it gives CASSLGSGEVHGYTF. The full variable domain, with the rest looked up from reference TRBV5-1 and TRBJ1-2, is KAGVTQTPRYLIKTRGQQVTLSCSPISGHRSVSWYQQTPGQGLQFLFEYFSETQRNKGNFPGRFSGRQFSNSRSEMNVSTLELGDSALYLCASSLGSGEVHGYTFGSGTRLTVV.

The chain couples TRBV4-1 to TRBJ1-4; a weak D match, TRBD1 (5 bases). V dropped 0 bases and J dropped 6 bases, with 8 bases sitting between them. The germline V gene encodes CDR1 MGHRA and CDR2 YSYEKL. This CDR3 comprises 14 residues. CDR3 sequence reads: CASSQEFRDEKLFF. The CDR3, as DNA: TGCGCCAGCAGCCAAGAATTCAGGGATGAAAAACTGTTTTTT.

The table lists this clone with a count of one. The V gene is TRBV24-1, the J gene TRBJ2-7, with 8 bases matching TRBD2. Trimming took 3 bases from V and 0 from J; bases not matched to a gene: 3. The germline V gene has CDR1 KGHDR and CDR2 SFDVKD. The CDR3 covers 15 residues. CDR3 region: CATSDPGLGSYEQYF. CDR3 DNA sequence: TGTGCCACCAGTGATCCGGGACTAGGCTCCTACGAGCAGTACTTC.

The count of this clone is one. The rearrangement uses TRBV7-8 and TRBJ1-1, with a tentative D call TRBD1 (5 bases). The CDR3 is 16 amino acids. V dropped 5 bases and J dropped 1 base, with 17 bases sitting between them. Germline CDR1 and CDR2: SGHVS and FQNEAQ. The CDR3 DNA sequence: TGTGCCAGCAGCCACCGACAGCGGGGCGCGAACACTGAAGCTTTCTTT. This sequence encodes CASSHRQRGANTEAFF.

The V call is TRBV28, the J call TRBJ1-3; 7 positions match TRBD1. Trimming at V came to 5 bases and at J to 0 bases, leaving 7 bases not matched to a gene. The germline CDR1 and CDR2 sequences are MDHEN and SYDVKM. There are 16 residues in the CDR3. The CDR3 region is CASSEGAHYSGNTIYF. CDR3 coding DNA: TGTGCCAGCAGTGAGGGGGCACACTACTCTGGAAACACCATATATTTT. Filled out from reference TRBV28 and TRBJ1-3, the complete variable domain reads DVKVTQSSRYLVKRTGEKVFLECVQDMDHENMFWYRQDPGLGLRLIYFSYDVKMKEKGDIPEGYSVSREKKERFSLILESASTNQTSMYLCASSEGAHYSGNTIYFGEGSWLTVV.

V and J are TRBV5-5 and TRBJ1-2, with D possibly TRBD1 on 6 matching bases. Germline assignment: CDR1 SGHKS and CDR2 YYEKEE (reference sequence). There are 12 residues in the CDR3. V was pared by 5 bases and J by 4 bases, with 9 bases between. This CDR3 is CASRGQSYGYTF. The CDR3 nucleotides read TGTGCCAGCAGAGGACAGAGCTATGGCTACACCTTC.

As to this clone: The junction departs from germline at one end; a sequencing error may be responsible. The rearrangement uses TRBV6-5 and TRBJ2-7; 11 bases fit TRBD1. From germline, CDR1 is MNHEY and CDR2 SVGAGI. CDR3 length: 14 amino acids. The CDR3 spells CASTYGTGGYEQYF. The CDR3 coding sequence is TGTGCCAGCACTTACGGGACAGGGGGTTACGAGCAGTACTTC.

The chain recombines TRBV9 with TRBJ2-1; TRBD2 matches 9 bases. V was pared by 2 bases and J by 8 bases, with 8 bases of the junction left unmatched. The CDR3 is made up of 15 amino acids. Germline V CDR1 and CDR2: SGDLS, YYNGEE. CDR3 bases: TGTGCCAGCAGCGTTCAGTCACTAGCGGGCGATGAGCAGTTCTTC. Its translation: CASSVQSLAGDEQFF.

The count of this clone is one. For the CDR3, the DNA is TGTGCTAGTGGTTCATTGTCAGGGAATGAGCAGTTCTTC. It specifies CASGSLSGNEQFF. The rearrangement links TRBV12-5 to TRBJ2-1, with D possibly matching TRBD1 (5 bases). Germline V gene sequence: CDR1 LGHNT, CDR2 FRNRAP. The CDR3 has 13 residues. The V end lost 4 bases, the J end lost 7 bases, and 11 bases lay between the germline ends. Variable domain in full (rest from reference TRBV12-5 and TRBJ2-1): DARVTQTPRHKVTEMGQEVTMRCQPILGHNTVFWYRQTMMQGLELLAYFRNRAPLDDSGMPKDRFSAEMPDATLATLKIQPSEPRDSAVYFCASGSLSGNEQFFGPGTRLTVL.

The chain's CDR3 is CSVGGEAYEQYF. The CDR3 bases are TGCAGCGTGGGAGGGGAAGCCTACGAGCAGTACTTC. The rearrangement links TRBV29-1 to TRBJ2-7; 7 nucleotides line up with TRBD2. V lost 6 bases and J lost 2; bases outside the gene matches: 4. Looked up from germline, CDR1 is SQVTM and CDR2 is ANQGSEA. This CDR3 has 12 residues.

CDR3 protein: CSVASSGSKLETQYF. CDR3 in DNA: TGCAGCGTTGCCTCTAGCGGGAGCAAGCTGGAGACCCAGTACTTC. J is TRBJ2-5 and V is TRBV29-1; 10 bases map to TRBD2. Trimming at V came to 4 bases and at J to 5 bases, leaving 10 bases not matched to a gene. The germline V gene encodes CDR1 SQVTM and CDR2 ANQGSEA. The CDR3 is 15 amino acids.